This record looks at one T cell receptor beta chain sequence and its context. Antigen specificity is unknown. Sequencing used immunoSEQ multiplex PCR; TCRdb keeps in-frame clones, though not all of them. The data show over 60,000 clones, with over 75% seen just once and 1.5% to 2% held by the top ten. The CDR3 loop spans 15 amino acids. Trimming took off 3 bases at V and 4 bases at J, with 10 bases between the two ends. CDR1 is SEHNR and CDR2 is FQNEAQ in the germline V gene (reference sequence). This entry comes from a study of T cell repertoires and HLA-DP antigens. At the level of the study: One stimulator alloantigen differed from self by one groove amino acid; the other by ten.

Negative selection yielded untouched CD4+ T cells of average approximately 98% purity. The study's findings and limits: Clones undetected before culture averaged 36.3% against one allele and 50.6% against the other.

This clonotype was obtained from a man aged 55 to 70 in good health and CMV-seronegative. The V call is TRBV7-9, the J call TRBJ1-6; D perhaps matches TRBD1 (5 bases). Sequences were obtained from CD4+ T cells from PBMCs. The CDR3 DNA reads as TGTGCCAGCAGCTTCATGGGACCTTATAATTCACCCCTCCACTTT. Translated, it gives CASSFMGPYNSPLHF.